The clone carrying this T cell receptor beta chain has just one count. The antigen is unknown. The data derive from a study of T cell responses to AZD1222 COVID-19 vaccine. Study conclusions and caveats: Spike as a whole was targeted by vaccine-associated CD4 TCRs, dominant at 160-218 and 743-854. Donors skewed white British and female; clonal diversity was possibly underestimated.

Using immunoSEQ multiplex PCR, the repertoire was profiled, and TCRdb retains in-frame clones only, with some absent. Seen here are nearly 95,000 clones, roughly nine tenths observed once, and the top ten hold about 2.5%. CDR1 and CDR2 from the germline V gene are SGHRS and YFSETQ. The CDR3 length is 14 residues. Trimming took off 4 bases at V and 10 bases at J, with 20 bases between the two ends. Whether given at about 4 or about 12 weeks, second doses were pooled. This rearrangement joins TRBV5-1 to TRBJ1-2, with a possible D match to TRBD1 (6 bases). The receptor was derived from an adult who received the AZD1222 COVID-19 vaccine. The specimen was peripheral blood, collected 28 days after the second AZD1222 dose. The chain's CDR3 is CASSLATGLNSYTF. CDR3 nucleotide sequence: TGCGCCAGCAGCCTAGCGACAGGTTTGAATTCCTACACCTTC.